This entry describes one T cell receptor beta chain. Its target is not known. This record comes from a study of T cells after yellow fever vaccination. Study-wide findings and caveats: Across the CD4 and CD8 compartments, a small share of clonotypes was present in both.

Germline assignment: CDR1 SGHTA and CDR2 FQGNSA. This CDR3 has 15 residues. Trimming cost V 5 bases and J 7 bases, with 17 bases left between them. TCRdb itself ran the 5' RACE reads through MiXCR, one entry per CDR3 protein. Of hundreds of thousands of distinct CDR3 sequences in the sample, 20% to 25% were seen once. This TCR derives from a man between 18 and 29 years old who received the YFV17D yellow fever vaccine. This chain links TRBV7-2 with TRBJ2-2; the D is unclear. The specimen comprised PBMCs, sampled around 3 weeks after the first yellow fever vaccination. As DNA, the CDR3 is TGTGCCAGCAGCCTGATCCTAGGAACTGTCGGGGAGCTGTTTTTT. Its protein product is CASSLILGTVGELFF.